This T cell receptor beta chain is drawn from a study of cytomegalovirus exposure and HLA in healthy donors. General study findings and limits: Listed as cytomegalovirus-associated were 150 to 200 TCR beta chains.

Amplification used 60 Vbeta primers and 13 Jbeta primers. Clones were sequenced by immunoSEQ multiplex PCR, and TCRdb holds only the in-frame ones, with some missing. The profile shows 250,000 or so clones, around 81% of them singletons. The CDR3 has 14 amino acids. The germline V gene encodes CDR1 MNHNS and CDR2 SASEGT. Trimming at V came to 8 bases and at J to 2 bases, leaving 7 bases not matched to a gene. Of note for this clone: No antigen is known for it.

The chain carries TRBV6-1 and TRBJ2-3; 7 bases are shared with TRBD2. This receptor was identified in a woman aged 60-75 years in good health and CMV-seropositive. Specimen: PBMCs. In nucleotides, the CDR3 is TGTGCCAGCGACGGGAGGCGATCCACAGATACGCAGTATTTT. Encoded protein: CASDGRRSTDTQYF.